This T cell receptor (beta chain) was sequenced during a study of cytomegalovirus exposure and HLA in healthy donors. In regard to this clone: The target antigen is unknown.

Study-wide points: Certain indistinguishable V segments, among them TRBV6-2 and TRBV6-3, were excluded. Highly shared sequence variants in one cluster were likely a sequencing artifact.

It was with 60 Vbeta and 13 Jbeta primers that the PCR ran. In the source study's methods: A later analysis counted 80 million or so unique TCR beta chains, 10 million to 12 million shared. The assay was immunoSEQ multiplex PCR, and TCRdb's table has in-frame clones only and misses some. The V and J calls and clone size come from that table; D and trimming were worked out from the DNA. The sample holds 120,000 to 150,000 clones, 60% to 85% seen once. The trim removed 10 bases at V and 4 bases at J, leaving 6 bases unmatched. Germline loops: CDR1 SGHVS, CDR2 FQNEAQ. The CDR3 consists of 14 residues. The rearrangement links TRBV7-8 to TRBJ2-5, with 13 bases that match TRBD2. The receptor was derived from a man aged 18 to 30 in good health and CMV-seronegative. Specimen: PBMCs. This chain's CDR3 is CAITSGRGRETQYF. DNA of the CDR3: TGTGCCATAACTAGCGGGAGGGGGCGAGAGACCCAGTACTTC.